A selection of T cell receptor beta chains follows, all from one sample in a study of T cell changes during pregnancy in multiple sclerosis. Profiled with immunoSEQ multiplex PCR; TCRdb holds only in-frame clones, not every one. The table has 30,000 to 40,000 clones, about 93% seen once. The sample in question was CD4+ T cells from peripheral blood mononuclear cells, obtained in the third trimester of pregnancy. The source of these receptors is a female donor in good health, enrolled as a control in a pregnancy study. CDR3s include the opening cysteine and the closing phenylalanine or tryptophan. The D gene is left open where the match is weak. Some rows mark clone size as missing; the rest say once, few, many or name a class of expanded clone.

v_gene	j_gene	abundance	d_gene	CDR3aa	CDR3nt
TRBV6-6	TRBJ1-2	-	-	CASSYSPGNYGYTF	TGTGCCAGCAGTTACTCGCCCGGGAACTATGGCTACACCTTC
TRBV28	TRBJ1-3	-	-	CASSRRGGSSGNTIYF	TGTGCCAGCAGCCGACGGGGGGGTAGCTCTGGAAACACCATATATTTT
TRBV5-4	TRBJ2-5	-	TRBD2	CASSLAGAQETQYF	TGTGCCAGCAGCTTAGCGGGGGCCCAAGAGACCCAGTACTTC
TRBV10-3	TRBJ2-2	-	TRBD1	CACRGQMNTGELFF	TGTGCCTGCAGGGGACAGATGAACACCGGGGAGCTGTTTTTT
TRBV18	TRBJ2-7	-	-	CASSQRGAGEQYF	TGTGCCAGCTCACAACGGGGCGCGGGGGAGCAGTACTTC
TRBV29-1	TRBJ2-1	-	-	CSVDRVNEQFF	TGCAGCGTTGACAGGGTCAATGAGCAGTTCTTC
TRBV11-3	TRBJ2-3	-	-	CASSLNAGPRHTQYF	TGTGCCAGCAGCTTAAATGCGGGACCCCGCCATACGCAGTATTTT
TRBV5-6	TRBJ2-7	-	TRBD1	CASSVTGGDEQYF	TGTGCCAGCAGCGTCACAGGGGGCGACGAGCAGTACTTC
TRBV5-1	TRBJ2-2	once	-	CASSLAQNSGTGELFF	TGCGCCAGCAGCTTGGCCCAGAACAGTGGGACCGGGGAGCTGTTTTTT
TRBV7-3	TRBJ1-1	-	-	CASSYQGNTEAFF	TGTGCCAGCAGCTATCAGGGGAACACTGAAGCTTTCTTT
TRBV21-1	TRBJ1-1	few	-	CASTGDRVFEAFF	TGTGCCAGCACCGGGGACAGGGTTTTTGAAGCTTTCTTT
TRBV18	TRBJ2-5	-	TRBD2	CASSPQTSAQETQYF	TGTGCCAGCTCACCACAGACTAGCGCACAAGAGACCCAGTACTTC
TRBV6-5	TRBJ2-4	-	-	CASSYSPPRDKNIQYF	TGTGCCAGCAGTTACTCGCCTCCCAGGGACAAAAACATTCAGTACTTC
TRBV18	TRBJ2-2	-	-	CASSPESQAGELFF	TGTGCCAGCTCACCAGAATCCCAGGCCGGGGAGCTGTTTTTT
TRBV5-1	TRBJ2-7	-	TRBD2	CASSIPSGGTYEQYF	TGCGCCAGCAGCATCCCTAGCGGGGGCACCTACGAGCAGTACTTC